A selection of T cell receptor beta chains follows, all from one sample in a study of blood T cells in healthy people across ages. MiXCR, run by TCRdb on the 5' RACE reads, gives a single entry per CDR3 protein. Of about a million distinct CDR3 sequences listed, roughly 51% are singletons. Sequencing was performed on blood. All receptors come from a woman aged 60-75 years in good health. CDR3s include the opening cysteine and the closing phenylalanine or tryptophan. D genes are given only for firm matches. Expanded clones are given a class, and other clones once, few, many or no size at all.

D	V	J	size	CDR3	DNA
.	TRBV7-8	TRBJ2-2	.	CASSLARPDTGELFF	TGTGCCAGCAGCTTAGCGAGACCCGACACCGGGGAGCTGTTTTTT
.	TRBV4-1	TRBJ1-2	.	CASSQDWSPGGYTF	TGCGCCAGCAGCCAAGATTGGAGCCCAGGTGGCTACACCTTC
.	TRBV7-2	TRBJ2-1	.	CASSLAQTSQSAEQFF	TGTGCCAGCAGCTTAGCCCAGACTAGTCAGAGCGCTGAGCAGTTCTTC
.	TRBV20-1	TRBJ1-1	few	CSAREGRGFFLTEAFF	TGCAGTGCTAGAGAGGGTAGAGGGTTCTTTCTCACTGAAGCTTTCTTT
.	TRBV9	TRBJ2-1	.	CASSVGPGGSYNEQFF	TGTGCCAGCAGCGTAGGCCCAGGAGGGTCCTACAATGAGCAGTTCTTC
.	TRBV27	TRBJ2-5	.	CASSPAGYVETQYF	TGTGCCAGCAGTCCAGCAGGGTATGTGGAGACCCAGTACTTC
TRBD2	TRBV11-3	TRBJ2-5	.	CASSLGTSGTQETQYF	TGTGCCAGCAGCTTGGGGACTAGCGGGACCCAAGAGACCCAGTACTTC
TRBD1	TRBV10-3	TRBJ2-3	few	CATGQGEVWDTQYF	TGTGCCACAGGACAGGGAGAAGTTTGGGATACGCAGTATTTT
TRBD2	TRBV12-3/TRBV12-4	TRBJ2-1	.	CASRGGRGLAAYNEQFF	TGTGCCAGCAGGGGGGGGAGAGGACTAGCCGCCTACAATGAGCAGTTCTTC
.	TRBV4-3	TRBJ2-5	.	CASSQDLILTGTQYF	TGCGCCAGCAGCCAAGATCTAATCTTAACTGGGACCCAGTACTTC
.	TRBV29-1	TRBJ2-2	.	CSVSVGQNTGELFF	TGCAGCGTTAGTGTTGGACAGAACACCGGGGAGCTGTTTTTT
TRBD1	TRBV27	TRBJ2-7	.	CASSYEGTGGDYEQYF	TGTGCCAGCAGTTACGAGGGGACAGGGGGAGACTACGAGCAGTACTTC
.	TRBV28	TRBJ2-3	.	CVSSLVGVGDTQYF	TGTGTCAGCAGTTTGGTTGGGGTAGGAGATACGCAGTATTTT
TRBD1	TRBV10-1	TRBJ2-7	.	CASSESTRGYEQYF	TGCGCCAGCAGTGAGTCGACCAGGGGGTACGAGCAGTACTTC
.	TRBV7-9	TRBJ2-1	.	CASETLWSLNEQFF	TGTGCCAGCGAGACCCTGTGGTCCCTCAATGAGCAGTTCTTC
.	TRBV11-2	TRBJ2-7	.	CASSYRQNLYEQYF	TGTGCCAGCAGTTACCGACAGAACCTCTACGAGCAGTACTTC
.	TRBV27	TRBJ2-1	.	CASSFVGNHNEQFF	TGTGCCAGCAGTTTCGTAGGGAACCACAATGAGCAGTTCTTC
.	TRBV27	TRBJ1-2	.	CASSPGRDGYTF	TGTGCCAGCAGTCCAGGGCGGGACGGCTACACCTTC
TRBD1	TRBV3-1	TRBJ2-5	once	CASSQGVTGDSETQYF	TGTGCCAGCAGCCAAGGCGTAACAGGGGATTCGGAGACCCAGTACTTC
.	TRBV5-1	TRBJ2-7	.	CASSLAMYYEQYF	TGCGCCAGCAGCTTGGCCATGTACTACGAGCAGTACTTC
.	TRBV12-3/TRBV12-4	TRBJ2-5	.	CASRFLETQYF	TGTGCCAGCAGGTTTCTGGAGACCCAGTACTTC
TRBD1	TRBV5-1	TRBJ2-1	.	CASSSRQGQNEQFF	TGCGCCAGCAGCTCCCGACAGGGTCAAAATGAGCAGTTCTTC
TRBD2	TRBV11-2	TRBJ2-1	.	CAGRPSGSSYNEQFF	TGTGCCGGCAGACCCAGCGGGAGCTCCTACAATGAGCAGTTCTTC
TRBD2	TRBV29-1	TRBJ2-3	.	CSVALAGNTDTQYF	TGCAGCGTTGCACTAGCGGGTAACACAGATACGCAGTATTTT
TRBD1	TRBV12-3/TRBV12-4	TRBJ2-4	.	CASSLMGQGAREQYF	TGTGCCAGCAGTTTAATGGGACAGGGGGCTAGGGAGCAGTACTTC
.	TRBV13	TRBJ2-1	few	CASSPWTDHNEQFF	TGTGCCAGCAGCCCCTGGACAGACCACAATGAGCAGTTCTTC
TRBD2	TRBV20-1	TRBJ2-1	.	CSARGRGGIYNEQFF	TGCAGTGCTAGGGGCCGGGGGGGGATTTACAATGAGCAGTTCTTC
.	TRBV7-9	TRBJ1-4	.	CAGSLDEKLFF	TGTGCCGGCAGCTTAGACGAAAAACTGTTTTTT
.	TRBV4-1	TRBJ2-1	.	CASSQVGVVDEQFF	TGCGCCAGCAGCCAAGTGGGGGTGGTCGATGAGCAGTTCTTC
.	TRBV18	TRBJ2-3	.	CATTQVGGNTDTQYF	TGTGCCACCACCCAGGTGGGCGGCAACACAGATACGCAGTATTTT
TRBD1	TRBV6-2/TRBV6-3	TRBJ2-7	.	CARPYCRDSDYEQYF	TGTGCCAGACCCTATTGCCGGGACAGTGACTACGAGCAGTACTTC
TRBD2	TRBV20-1	TRBJ2-7	once	CSARDGTGLAGDYEQYF	TGCAGTGCTAGAGATGGGACCGGACTAGCGGGGGATTACGAGCAGTACTTC
.	TRBV4-2	TRBJ2-3	.	CASSLNIDADTQYF	TGTGCCAGCAGCCTCAATATAGATGCAGATACGCAGTATTTT
.	TRBV7-9	TRBJ2-5	.	CASSLNSVTGRHETQYF	TGTGCCAGCAGCTTAAATTCAGTGACAGGGAGGCACGAGACCCAGTACTTC
.	TRBV29-1	TRBJ2-1	.	CSVRVVETSYNEQFF	TGCAGCGTTCGGGTTGTGGAAACCTCCTACAATGAGCAGTTCTTC
.	TRBV5-6	TRBJ2-1	.	CASRKRYNEQFF	TGTGCCAGCAGGAAGCGGTACAATGAGCAGTTCTTC
.	TRBV7-2	TRBJ1-2	many	CASSQSGNYGYTF	TGTGCCAGCAGCCAATCAGGGAACTATGGCTACACCTTC
.	TRBV6-1	TRBJ2-6	few	CASSAPPGANVLTF	TGTGCCAGCAGTGCTCCTCCTGGGGCCAACGTCCTGACTTTC
.	TRBV10-3	TRBJ2-7	few	CAIGRGEREQYF	TGTGCCATTGGAAGGGGGGAGCGCGAGCAGTACTTC
TRBD2	TRBV5-5	TRBJ2-5	few	CASRLGREGETQYF	TGTGCCAGCAGACTAGGGCGGGAGGGAGAGACCCAGTACTTC
.	TRBV2	TRBJ2-7	.	CASTFYLFDEQYF	TGTGCCAGCACCTTTTACCTTTTCGACGAGCAGTACTTC
TRBD1	TRBV20-1	TRBJ1-2	.	CSAMTGNYGYTF	TGCAGTGCCATGACAGGGAACTATGGCTACACCTTC
TRBD2	TRBV20-1	TRBJ2-1	many	CSARSIREGYEQFF	TGCAGTGCTAGATCTATCCGGGAGGGCTATGAGCAGTTCTTC
.	TRBV20-1	TRBJ1-1	.	CSAPKVGRGTEAFF	TGCAGTGCTCCTAAGGTGGGCAGGGGCACTGAAGCTTTCTTT
.	TRBV11-2	TRBJ2-2	.	CASSLVDTLANTGELFF	TGTGCCAGCAGCTTAGTGGACACCCTCGCGAACACCGGGGAGCTGTTTTTT
.	TRBV15	TRBJ2-7	.	CATSRVDSLSYEQYF	TGTGCCACCAGCAGAGTGGACAGCCTCTCCTACGAGCAGTACTTC
TRBD1	TRBV15	TRBJ1-2	once	CATSRDREGQGYGYTF	TGTGCCACCAGCAGAGATAGAGAAGGACAGGGCTATGGCTACACCTTC
TRBD1	TRBV25-1	TRBJ2-7	.	CASSESPGQGTHEQYF	TGTGCCAGCAGTGAATCTCCGGGACAGGGGACCCACGAGCAGTACTTC
.	TRBV12-3/TRBV12-4	TRBJ2-3	.	CASSILGGTQYF	TGTGCCAGCAGCATCCTAGGCGGTACGCAGTATTTT
TRBD2	TRBV7-3	TRBJ2-3	.	CASSLGPSGLSTETQYF	TGTGCCAGCAGCTTGGGTCCTAGCGGGTTAAGCACAGAGACGCAGTATTTT
.	TRBV7-2	TRBJ1-2	few	CASSIRRATNYGYTF	TGTGCCAGCAGCATCCGACGGGCAACCAACTATGGCTACACCTTC
.	TRBV9	TRBJ1-1	few	CASSARTLNTEAFF	TGTGCCAGCAGCGCTAGGACATTGAACACTGAAGCTTTCTTT
.	TRBV7-9	TRBJ2-1	.	CASSLDVGHKQFF	TGTGCCAGCAGCTTAGACGTGGGCCATAAGCAGTTCTTC
.	TRBV20-1	TRBJ2-1	.	CSAREGAHNEQFF	TGCAGTGCCCGGGAAGGTGCGCACAATGAGCAGTTCTTC
.	TRBV3-1	TRBJ2-3	once	CASSPLRGATADTQYF	TGTGCCAGCAGCCCGCTCCGAGGGGCCACGGCAGATACGCAGTATTTT
TRBD2	TRBV29-1	TRBJ2-1	few	CSVILAGVYNEQFF	TGCAGCGTTATCTTAGCGGGAGTCTACAATGAGCAGTTCTTC
TRBD1	TRBV6-6	TRBJ2-3	few	CASQRTGADTQYF	TGTGCCAGCCAACGGACAGGGGCAGATACGCAGTATTTT
.	TRBV28	TRBJ2-5	.	CASSPPNSRDTEQYF	TGTGCCAGCAGTCCACCCAATTCCCGGGACACAGAGCAGTACTTC
.	TRBV20-1	TRBJ1-5	few	CSADHRPQHF	TGCAGTGCTGATCACCGGCCCCAGCATTTT